Listed here are 7 T cell receptor beta chains from one sample, sequenced in a study of cytomegalovirus exposure and HLA in healthy donors. Use of 60 Vbeta and 13 Jbeta primers characterized the PCR. Repertoires were generated with immunoSEQ multiplex PCR, while TCRdb's copy carries only in-frame clones and drops some. This sample has 120,000 to 150,000 clones; approximately 77% occur once, and the top ten carry 4.5% to 5%. Sequencing was carried out using PBMCs. The receptor set was obtained from a woman in her forties or fifties in good health and CMV-seronegative.

The chain is built from TRBV28 and TRBJ1-1; no clear D. The CDR3 is 12 residues long. Trimming cost V 6 bases and J 3 bases, with 8 bases left between them. Germline CDR1 and CDR2: MDHEN and SYDVKM. The CDR3 region is CASRERDTEAFF. CDR3 nucleotides: TGTGCCAGCAGGGAGAGGGACACTGAAGCTTTCTTT.

The V gene is TRBV28, the J gene TRBJ1-6; the match to TRBD1 covers 8 bases. Germline V gene data show CDR1 as MDHEN and CDR2 as SYDVKM. This CDR3 contains 16 residues. With 3 bases clipped from V and 6 bases from J, the junction kept 7 bases outside the gene matches. The CDR3 here is CASSFPRDRSNSPLHF. The CDR3 nucleotides are TGTGCCAGCAGTTTCCCGCGGGACAGGAGTAATTCACCCCTCCACTTT.

The chain is built from TRBV10-3 and TRBJ2-2; TRBD2 is a possible D gene (6 bases). This CDR3 comprises 14 residues. Trimming removed 0 bases at V and 5 bases at J, with 7 bases between. CDR1 is ENHRY and CDR2 is SYGVKD in the germline V gene. This CDR3 reads CAISESGGTGELFF. The CDR3 coding sequence is TGTGCCATCAGTGAGTCTGGAGGGACCGGGGAGCTGTTTTTT.

The chain links TRBV5-1 to TRBJ2-7; the D gene is possibly TRBD1 (6 bases). Trimming left V 0 bases short and J 4 bases short, with 11 bases between. The CDR3 runs 14 residues. The germline V gene has CDR1 SGHRS and CDR2 YFSETQ. The CDR3 loop is CASSLGTENYEQYF. The CDR3 bases are TGCGCCAGCAGCTTGGGGACAGAAAATTACGAGCAGTACTTC.

V usage is TRBV5-4 and J usage is TRBJ2-5; D is possibly TRBD2 (6 bases). The V gene's germline CDR1 is SGHNT and CDR2 YYREEE (reference sequence). Deletions cut 2 bases from V and 5 bases from J, with 13 bases between. The CDR3 sequence is 14 residues long. This chain's CDR3 is CASSFWGVWETQYF. The DNA of the CDR3 is TGTGCCAGCAGCTTCTGGGGGGTTTGGGAGACCCAGTACTTC.

The chain joins TRBV7-9 to TRBJ1-1; no clear D gene. The CDR3 is 12 amino acids. Germline CDR1 and CDR2: SEHNR and FQNEAQ (reference sequence). V was clipped by 5 bases and J by 11 bases, with 15 bases between them. The CDR3: CASSLRGLAAFF. The CDR3 bases are TGTGCCAGCAGCCTTCGGGGTTTGGCGGCTTTCTTT.

The chain is built from TRBV6-5 and TRBJ1-2, with D uncertain. The V end was cut by 6 bases, the J end by 8 bases, with 13 bases between. Germline CDR1 is MNHEY and CDR2 is SVGAGI. The CDR3 length is 12 residues. As DNA, the CDR3 is TGTGCCAGCAGCCGGACTGACGGCGGCTACACCTTC. This codes for CASSRTDGGYTF.